This TCR beta chain came from a study of T cell clones after liver transplantation. Whole-study context: A pre-transplant mixed lymphocyte reaction with TCRbeta sequencing defined graft-donor-reactive clones followed in post-transplant blood. Apart from a few HCV-positive recipients, transplants were for non-autoimmune, non-viral reasons. Samples came pre-transplant, pre-randomization before withdrawal, and post-randomization after withdrawal ended.

V was shortened by 5 bases and J by 4 bases, with 13 bases between the two germline ends. This CDR3 is built from 13 residues. The V gene's germline CDR1 is SGHRS and CDR2 YFSETQ. A word on this clone: The antigen is undetermined.

Study-level findings and limits: Graft donor-reactive T cells possibly entered the graft instead of undergoing deletion.

Clones were read by immunoSEQ multiplex PCR, and TCRdb kept only the in-frame ones, dropping some. The data hold roughly 120,000 clones, with about nine tenths observed a single time. This clonotype originated in a human patient who received a liver transplant. Some T cells may be supplied by the graft donor. Sequencing used CD4+ T cells from blood, obtained 12 months after liver transplant. The rearrangement joins TRBV5-1 to TRBJ2-7; possible D gene TRBD2, 5 bases. The CDR3 loop is CASRSDPGYEQYF. The CDR3 bases are TGCGCCAGCAGGTCCGATCCGGGGTACGAGCAGTACTTC.